This passage covers 22 T cell receptor beta chains from one sample sequenced in a study of blood T cells in healthy people across ages. The second PCR ran about 6 to 12 cycles with a sample-barcoded 5' primer and J-beta primers. TCRdb ran MiXCR on the 5' RACE reads and lists one entry per CDR3 protein. The sample yields approximately 1.5 million distinct CDR3 sequences, about 35% seen once. The sequencing input was blood. All receptors come from a woman aged 30 to 39 in good health.

This clonotype was found a few times. The chain uses TRBV10-3 and TRBJ2-3; 11 nucleotides align to TRBD2. The ends lost 8 bases at V and 1 base at J; junction bases unmatched: 8. The CDR3 covers 16 residues. The germline V gene has CDR1 ENHRY and CDR2 SYGVKD. CDR3 loop: CAIGLVTSGGTDTQYF. In DNA, the CDR3 is TGTGCCATCGGCCTAGTGACTAGCGGGGGCACAGATACGCAGTATTTT.

The V and J genes are TRBV19 and TRBJ2-5; maybe TRBD1 (6 bases). V dropped 1 base and J dropped 3 bases, with 21 bases sitting between them. Germline CDR1 reads LNHDA; CDR2 reads SQIVND (reference sequence). The CDR3 has 18 amino acids. CDR3 region: CASSIAFRDIQLKETQYF. The CDR3 region has the DNA TGTGCCAGTAGTATAGCTTTCCGGGACATCCAGCTTAAAGAGACCCAGTACTTC.

About this clonotype: A much larger clone lies one base from this, so it may be a read error. The chain recombines TRBV27 with TRBJ1-6; D call uncertain. The ends were cut back, 11 bases at V and 8 bases at J, with 16 bases in the middle. The CDR3 is 13 amino acids. Germline V lookup: CDR1 MNHEY, CDR2 SMNVEV (reference sequence). The CDR3 reads CAGRTLDDSPLHF. The CDR3 nucleotides are TGTGCCGGCCGGACGCTAGACGATTCACCCCTCCACTTT.

J is TRBJ2-2 and V is TRBV28, with D uncertain. This CDR3 is built from 13 residues. V dropped 3 bases and J dropped 5 bases, with 7 bases sitting between them. Germline CDR1 MDHEN, CDR2 SYDVKM. The CDR3 nucleotides are TGTGCCAGCAGTTTCCGAGTTACCGGGGAGCTGTTTTTT. It translates to CASSFRVTGELFF.

The chain recombines TRBV7-2 with TRBJ2-3; D gene unclear. The germline V gene has CDR1 SGHTA and CDR2 FQGNSA. V was pared by 1 base and J by 2 bases, with 16 bases between. The CDR3 consists of 17 residues. CDR3: CASSLEALALPTDTQYF. CDR3 bases: TGTGCCAGCAGCTTAGAGGCCCTCGCCCTTCCCACAGATACGCAGTATTTT.

In the case of this clonotype: This may arise from a read error, as a much more abundant clone is one base away. The genes are TRBV29-1 and TRBJ2-1, with 13 bases that match TRBD2. In germline, CDR1 is SQVTM, CDR2 ANQGSEA. V dropped 7 bases and J dropped 7; count of bases not matched to a gene: 7. The CDR3 covers 14 residues. For the CDR3, the DNA is TGCAGCGCCCTGCCGACTAGCGGGGGGAATGAGCAGTTCTTC. Translating gives CSALPTSGGNEQFF.

This clonotype was seen a handful of times. The rearrangement links TRBV20-1 to TRBJ2-3, with TRBD1 matching over 7 bases. Per the germline V gene, CDR1 is DFQATT and CDR2 is SNEGSKA (reference sequence). The CDR3 has 16 amino acids. V gave up 3 bases and J gave up 2 bases; unmatched junction bases: 11. CDR3: CSASRPGQPFTDTQYF. DNA for the CDR3: TGCAGTGCTAGCCGACCGGGACAGCCCTTCACAGATACGCAGTATTTT.

This clonotype was recorded a few times. The CDR3 is CASSSGLAGPGEQYF. CDR3 nucleotides: TGTGCCAGCAGCTCCGGACTAGCGGGGCCGGGGGAGCAGTACTTC. The chain recombines TRBV7-3 with TRBJ2-7; 12 positions agree with TRBD2. The germline V gene has CDR1 SGHTA and CDR2 FQGTGA. This CDR3 is 15 amino acids long. V shed 4 bases and J 7 bases; nucleotides not matched to a gene: 8. Full variable domain (remainder filled in from reference TRBV7-3 and TRBJ2-7): GAGVSQTPSNKVTEKGKYVELRCDPISGHTALYWYRQSLGQGPEFLIYFQGTGAADDSGLPNDRFFAVRPEGSVSTLKIQRTERGDSAVYLCASSSGLAGPGEQYFGPGTRLTVT.

This clonotype was recorded at least ten times. An end of the junction differs from the germline gene, which may be a read error. The rearrangement links TRBV4-1 to TRBJ1-2, with D unclear. CDR1 MGHRA and CDR2 YSYEKL come from the germline V gene. The CDR3 runs 12 residues. The CDR3 DNA is TGTGCCAGCAGCCCCCCAGGCTATGGCTACACCTTC. This codes for CASSPPGYGYTF.

Many counts were recorded for this clonotype. J is TRBJ2-7 and V is TRBV4-2; the D gene is possibly TRBD2 (6 bases). In germline, CDR1 is LGHNA, CDR2 YNFKEQ. The V gene lost 1 base and the J gene lost 4 bases, with 11 bases spanning the gap. CDR3 length equals 14 residues. For the CDR3, the DNA is TGTGCCAGCAGCCAAGGGCGGGGTGGGTACGAGCAGTACTTC. Translated, it gives CASSQGRGGYEQYF.

A word on this clonotype: A read error may explain this, as a much larger clone is one base away. The chain couples TRBV4-1 to TRBJ1-2; a weak D match, TRBD1 (5 bases). Germline V gene lookup returns CDR1 MGHRA and CDR2 YSYEKL. CDR3 length equals 15 residues. The V end lost 6 bases, the J end lost 7 bases, and 21 bases lay between the germline ends. The CDR3 bases are TGCGCCAGCAGTCCAATAGGACGGGGGTTGCGTGGCTACACCTTC. Translating gives CASSPIGRGLRGYTF.

This clonotype showed up many times. At one end the junction does not follow the germline gene, possibly because of a read error. The chain couples TRBV27 to TRBJ2-5; D gene uncertain. The CDR3 consists of 12 residues. The germline CDR1 and CDR2 sequences are MNHEY and SMNVEV (reference sequence). This chain's CDR3 is CASRGYQETQYF. In nucleotides, the CDR3 is TGTGCCAGCAGGGGTTACCAGGAGACCCAGTACTTC.

V usage is TRBV7-2 and J usage is TRBJ2-1; D perhaps matches TRBD1 (5 bases). The germline V gene has CDR1 SGHTA and CDR2 FQGNSA. This CDR3 is 14 amino acids long. Trimming stripped 4 bases from V and 7 bases from J, with 14 bases between. As DNA, the CDR3 is TGTGCCAGCAGCTGGGGCTTTGGAAGTAATGAGCAGTTCTTC. Its translation: CASSWGFGSNEQFF.

This chain uses TRBV6-6 with TRBJ2-7, with D possibly TRBD1 on 5 matching bases. The germline CDR1 and CDR2 sequences are MNHNY and SVGAGI (reference sequence). The V end lost 10 bases, the J end lost 2 bases, and 9 bases lay between the germline ends. The CDR3 runs 11 residues. The CDR3 DNA reads as TGTGCCACCAAAGGGGCCTACGAGCAGTACTTC. Protein sequence: CATKGAYEQYF.

This clonotype has just one count. Here the CDR3 reads CASSQHPELAFNEQFF. CDR3 bases: TGTGCCAGCAGCCAACATCCGGAACTAGCTTTCAATGAGCAGTTCTTC. The V call is TRBV3-1, the J call TRBJ2-1, with a possible D match to TRBD2 (6 bases). Trimming removed 2 bases at V and 6 bases at J, with 17 bases between. The CDR3 is 16 residues long. Germline CDR1 reads LGHDT; CDR2 reads YNNKEL (reference sequence).

This rearrangement joins TRBV2 to TRBJ2-1; D tentatively fits TRBD1 or TRBD2 (5 bases each). The CDR3 is made up of 14 amino acids. Germline values: CDR1 SNHLY, CDR2 FYNNEI. V was cut by 6 bases and J by 9 bases, with 18 bases left in between. CDR3 bases: TGTGCCAGCAGAAACAAAGGGACCTACGGTGAGCAGTTCTTC. This encodes CASRNKGTYGEQFF.

As for this clonotype: The junction does not match germline at one end; this may be a read error. The V gene is TRBV6-1, the J gene TRBJ2-1, with 9 bases matching TRBD1. Germline lookup yields CDR1 MNHNS and CDR2 SASEGT. This CDR3 is built from 14 residues. The CDR3 loop reads CASRQGAAYDEQFF. As DNA, the CDR3 is TGTGCCAGCAGACAGGGGGCGGCCTACGATGAGCAGTTCTTC.

The chain employs TRBV4-2 and TRBJ2-1; TRBD2 agrees at 10 bases. With the DNA end fitting TRBJ2-7 better, the J assignment may be wrong. The CDR3 loop spans 17 amino acids. Germline V CDR1 and CDR2: LGHNA, YNFKEQ. The CDR3 DNA sequence: TGTGCCAGCAGCCAAGGCGGAACTAGCGGGGTCTGCAATGAGCAGTACTTC. Protein product: CASSQGGTSGVCNEQYF.

This clonotype showed up just a few times. This sequence joins TRBV13 and TRBJ2-1; the match to TRBD2 covers 8 bases. Judging by the DNA end, TRBJ2-7 fits better; the J call may be wrong. The germline V gene has CDR1 PRHDT and CDR2 FYEKMQ (reference sequence). CDR3 size: 16 residues. CDR3 nucleotide sequence: TGTGCCAGCAGCTTAGGTTGCCGGGAGGGCCAGTACGAGCAGTACTTC. It encodes CASSLGCREGQYEQYF.

The table lists this clonotype with a few counts. Just one base apart from a much larger clone, this may be a read error. This chain links TRBV30 with TRBJ1-1; maybe TRBD1 (6 bases). Germline assignment: CDR1 GTSNPN and CDR2 SVGIG (reference sequence). V was pared by 4 bases and J by 8 bases, with 11 bases between. This CDR3 region has 11 residues. CDR3 in DNA: TGTGCCTGGATGGAAGGACAGGAAGCTTTCTTT. It translates to CAWMEGQEAFF. The full variable domain, in which reference TRBV30 and TRBJ1-1 provide the parts outside the CDR3, is SQTIHQWPATLVQPVGSPLSLECTVEGTSNPNLYWYRQAAGRGLQLLFYSVGIGQISSEVPQNLSASRPQDRQFILSSKKLLLSDSGFYLCAWMEGQEAFFGQGTRLTVV.

The CDR3, as DNA: TGTGCCAGCAGCAAAAAGGAGACGGGTTGGACTGAAGCTTTCTTT. Its protein product is CASSKKETGWTEAFF. The chain joins TRBV21-1 to TRBJ1-1. TRBV21-1 is classified as a pseudogene. This CDR3 contains 15 residues.

A few counts support this clonotype. The chain links TRBV20-1 to TRBJ2-5; D is uncertain. This CDR3 region has 14 residues. Germline CDR1 is DFQATT and CDR2 is SNEGSKA (reference sequence). Deletions cut 0 bases from V and 3 bases from J, with 11 bases between. The CDR3 protein is CSARDPEMEETQYF. The CDR3 DNA reads TGCAGTGCTAGAGATCCTGAGATGGAAGAGACCCAGTACTTC.